This TCR beta chain was identified during a study of cytomegalovirus exposure and HLA in healthy donors. General study findings and limits: Versus the approximately 700-donor mean, an Asian-associated ancestry cluster reportedly showed fewer N-insertions in a later analysis. TCR beta V segments were, for the most part, productive about 87% or about 30% of the time in an earlier analysis. Within the data, a cluster of highly shared sequence variants was likely a sequencing artifact.

PCR used 60 Vbeta primers and 13 Jbeta primers. The protocol was immunoSEQ multiplex PCR, while the TCRdb copy is restricted to in-frame clones and leaves out a portion. The sample consists of about 170,000 clones, 70% to 80% of them appearing once. A word on this clone: Its antigen is as yet unknown.

CDR1 is SQVTM and CDR2 is ANQGSEA in the germline V gene. The V gene end was trimmed by 7 bases and the J gene end by 7 bases; junction bases not matched to a gene: 4. The CDR3 spans 11 residues. V is TRBV29-1 and J is TRBJ1-2; 9 bases match TRBD1. Sequencing input: PBMCs. This TCR came from a woman aged 30 to 39 in good health and CMV-seropositive. The CDR3 region is CSGGQGSGYTF. The CDR3 DNA reads TGCAGCGGAGGACAGGGGTCTGGCTACACCTTC. Filled out from reference TRBV29-1 and TRBJ1-2, the complete variable domain reads SAVISQKPSRDICQRGTSLTIQCQVDSQVTMMFWYRQQPGQSLTLIATANQGSEATYESGFVIDKFPISRPNLTFSTLTVSNMSPEDSSIYLCSGGQGSGYTFGSGTRLTVV.